The 5 T cell receptor beta chains below come from one sample, sequenced in a study of T-cell memory formation after mild COVID-19. TCRdb analysed the 5' RACE reads with MiXCR anew, one entry per CDR3 protein. The sample has about 30,000 distinct CDR3 sequences, around 12% seen once. Specimen: PBMCs or a T cell subset sorted from them (not recorded which). The source of these receptors is an adult woman who had mild COVID-19 (a few samples of this study predate the infection). Cell type and time point are not known.

This clonotype was observed many times. The V and J genes are TRBV7-2 and TRBJ2-1; either TRBD1 or TRBD2 may supply D (5 bases each). Trimming pared 2 bases from V and 5 bases from J, leaving 13 bases between. Germline CDR1 and CDR2: SGHTA and FQGNSA. The CDR3 spans 15 residues. CDR3 DNA: TGTGCCAGCAGCTTACACTCCGGGACCCACAATGAGCAGTTCTTC. As protein: CASSLHSGTHNEQFF.

This clonotype showed up many times. The chain carries TRBV7-3 and TRBJ1-1; D gene uncertain. Per the germline V gene, CDR1 is SGHTA and CDR2 is FQGTGA. This CDR3 has 16 residues. Trimming left V 2 bases short and J 1 base short, with 14 bases between. CDR3 amino acids: CASSLWGAGANTEAFF. For the CDR3, the DNA is TGTGCCAGCAGCTTATGGGGAGCCGGAGCGAACACTGAAGCTTTCTTT.

This clonotype was picked up one time. The CDR3, as DNA: TGTGCCATCAGCCCTGGACAGTTCACCGGGGAGCTGTTTTTT. Its protein is CAISPGQFTGELFF. The V gene is TRBV10-3, the J gene TRBJ2-2; D may be TRBD1 (6 bases). Germline V CDR1 and CDR2: ENHRY, SYGVKD. This CDR3 comprises 14 residues. Deletions cut 6 bases from V and 4 bases from J, with 12 bases between.

This clonotype showed up many times. The chain is built from TRBV5-6 and TRBJ2-5; D is uncertain. Germline lookup yields CDR1 SGHDT and CDR2 YYEEEE. The ends were cut back, 2 bases at V and 4 bases at J, with 6 bases in the middle. This CDR3 region has 12 residues. This CDR3 is CASSLQTETQYF. The CDR3 bases are TGTGCCAGCAGCTTACAAACAGAGACCCAGTACTTC.

This clonotype was counted at least ten times. The CDR3 region has the DNA TGCAGTGCTAGAGATCGAGTACGGTACACTGAAGCTTTCTTT. It is translated as CSARDRVRYTEAFF. The chain combines TRBV20-1 with TRBJ1-1, with D hard to call. Trimming removed 0 bases at V and 3 bases at J, with 11 bases between. The CDR3 sequence is 14 residues long. Germline CDR1 and CDR2: DFQATT and SNEGSKA (reference sequence).